This T cell receptor beta chain was obtained from a study of cytomegalovirus exposure and HLA in healthy donors. Whole-study results and caveats: Some public TCRs appeared in many individuals, while most sequences were rare. Diagnosis of cytomegalovirus status made by the classifier reportedly showed high specificity and sensitivity.

Note on this clone: Its antigen is unidentified.

The J segment lost 0 bases and the V segment lost 6 bases, leaving 7 bases of the junction unmatched. This CDR3 spans 16 amino acids. The germline V gene has CDR1 KGHSH and CDR2 LQKENI. The donors formed part of the approximately 120-subject validation cohort, distinct from the roughly 600-subject first cohort. Measured with immunoSEQ multiplex PCR; TCRdb has only the in-frame clones, and not every one. The sample lists 130,000 or so clones, around nine tenths occurring once. V is TRBV18 and J is TRBJ1-3; 8 bases line up with TRBD1. The TCR comes from a man aged 25 to 40 in good health and CMV-seronegative. The sample taken for sequencing was PBMCs. CDR3 in amino acids: CASSQMGQVSGNTIYF. The DNA of the CDR3 is TGTGCCAGCTCTCAGATGGGACAGGTCTCTGGAAACACCATATATTTT. Together with reference TRBV18 and TRBJ1-3, the CDR3 gives the full variable domain: NAGVMQNPRHLVRRRGQEARLRCSPMKGHSHVYWYRQLPEEGLKFMVYLQKENIIDESGMPKERFSAEFPKEGPSILRIQQVVRGDSAAYFCASSQMGQVSGNTIYFGEGSWLTVV.